A single sample is the source of the 12 T cell receptor beta chains below, sequenced in a study of cytomegalovirus exposure and HLA in healthy donors. The PCR ran on 60 Vbeta and 13 Jbeta primers. Profiling relied on immunoSEQ multiplex PCR, and the TCRdb table lists in-frame clones only, not all of them. The sample shows 170,000 or so clones, less than 90% of them seen only once. The specimen was PBMCs. Every receptor here comes from a man aged 50 to 60 in good health and CMV-seronegative.

The chain uses TRBV5-6 and TRBJ2-7, with TRBD2 matching over 8 bases. V gave up 4 bases and J gave up 6 bases; unmatched junction bases: 9. The CDR3 totals 14 residues. Per germline, CDR1 SGHDT and CDR2 YYEEEE. CDR3 in DNA: TGTGCCAGCAGCGGAAGCGGGAGTTCCCTCGAGCAGTACTTC. Translated: CASSGSGSSLEQYF.

This chain links TRBV11-2 with TRBJ2-5, with 7 bases aligning to TRBD1. CDR1 SGHAT and CDR2 FQNNGV come from the germline V gene. V was pared by 5 bases and J by 2 bases, with 2 bases of the junction left unmatched. This CDR3 is built from 13 residues. Here the CDR3 DNA reads TGTGCCAGCAGCACGGGACAGCAAGAGACCCAGTACTTC. Translated, it gives CASSTGQQETQYF.

The chain joins TRBV29-1 to TRBJ2-1; D possibly corresponds to TRBD2 (6 bases). The CDR3 consists of 14 residues. V was trimmed by 2 bases and J by 10 bases, leaving 18 bases between them. Germline-derived CDR1 and CDR2 are SQVTM and ANQGSEA. The CDR3 reads CSVETASTREEQFF. In DNA form, the CDR3 reads TGCAGCGTTGAAACGGCTAGCACCCGGGAGGAGCAGTTCTTC.

This chain links TRBV5-1 with TRBJ1-1, with D uncertain. Trimming removed 2 bases at V and 3 bases at J, with 14 bases between. Germline lookup yields CDR1 SGHRS and CDR2 YFSETQ. This CDR3 has 15 residues. Here the CDR3 DNA reads TGCGCCAGCAGCTTAGCGAGGGCGGTGGACACTGAAGCTTTCTTT. Its protein is CASSLARAVDTEAFF.

This clone has only a few counts. J is TRBJ2-3 and V is TRBV29-1, with 7 positions matching TRBD2. V gave up 7 bases and J gave up 10 bases; unmatched junction bases: 8. The CDR3 runs to 11 residues. CDR1 and CDR2 (germline): SQVTM, ANQGSEA. The CDR3 spells CSAGSGMAQYF. The CDR3 bases are TGCAGCGCCGGGAGCGGGATGGCGCAGTATTTT.

The V and J genes are TRBV5-1 and TRBJ2-5, with D possibly TRBD1 on 5 matching bases. Germline CDR1 and CDR2: SGHRS and YFSETQ. Trimming pared 2 bases from V and 5 bases from J, leaving 7 bases between. CDR3 length: 12 amino acids. The CDR3 sequence is CASSFQGETQYF. The CDR3 DNA is TGCGCCAGCAGCTTCCAGGGCGAGACCCAGTACTTC.

This rearrangement joins TRBV5-1 to TRBJ1-2, with D unresolved. V lost 4 bases and J 0 bases, leaving 13 bases between the germline ends. CDR1 SGHRS and CDR2 YFSETQ come from the germline V gene. The CDR3 is made up of 15 amino acids. The CDR3, as DNA: TGCGCCAGCAGCATCCTTGCCAGATCTAACTATGGCTACACCTTC. This encodes CASSILARSNYGYTF.

The genes are TRBV4-3 and TRBJ1-2, with 10 bases aligning to TRBD1. The CDR3 runs to 16 residues. Trimming removed 2 bases from V and 2 bases from J; junction bases left unmatched: 5. Per the germline V gene, CDR1 is LGHNA and CDR2 is YSLEER. The CDR3 region is CASSQYGTGENYGYTF. The CDR3 bases are TGCGCCAGCAGCCAATATGGGACAGGGGAAAACTATGGCTACACCTTC.

This clone has a single count. V gene TRBV7-3 combines with J gene TRBJ2-3; perhaps TRBD2 as D (6 bases). With 0 bases removed from V and 1 base from J, the gap between germline ends came to 14 bases. The CDR3 totals 17 residues. The germline V gene encodes CDR1 SGHTA and CDR2 FQGTGA. The CDR3 DNA follows: TGTGCCAGCAGCTTAACTCGCCTAGCGACCCGCACAGATACGCAGTATTTT. Its protein product is CASSLTRLATRTDTQYF.

The genes are TRBV4-1 and TRBJ2-6; D uncertain. Per the germline V gene, CDR1 is MGHRA and CDR2 is YSYEKL. The germline V and J ends were trimmed by 5 bases and 0 bases, with 14 bases remaining between them. The CDR3 extends over 17 amino acids. Written as DNA, the CDR3 is TGCGCCAGCAGCTATTTAGTCCTCCTCTCTGGGGCCAACGTCCTGACTTTC. Protein product: CASSYLVLLSGANVLTF.

The chain combines TRBV7-3 with TRBJ2-2; D not certain. The CDR3 covers 14 residues. Trimming took 6 bases from V and 3 from J, leaving 11 bases between them. CDR1 is SGHTA and CDR2 is FQGTGA in the germline V gene. DNA for the CDR3: TGTGCCAGCAGTCCGAATGGGCACACCGGGGAGCTGTTTTTT. Residues: CASSPNGHTGELFF.

The genes are TRBV6-1 and TRBJ2-7, with a possible D match to TRBD1 (5 bases). This CDR3 region has 14 residues. Trimming removed 4 bases at V and 2 bases at J, with 12 bases between. The germline gives CDR1 MNHNS, CDR2 SASEGT. CDR3 in amino acids: CASSAQGVTYEQYF. The CDR3 coding sequence is TGTGCCAGCAGTGCCCAGGGTGTAACCTACGAGCAGTACTTC.